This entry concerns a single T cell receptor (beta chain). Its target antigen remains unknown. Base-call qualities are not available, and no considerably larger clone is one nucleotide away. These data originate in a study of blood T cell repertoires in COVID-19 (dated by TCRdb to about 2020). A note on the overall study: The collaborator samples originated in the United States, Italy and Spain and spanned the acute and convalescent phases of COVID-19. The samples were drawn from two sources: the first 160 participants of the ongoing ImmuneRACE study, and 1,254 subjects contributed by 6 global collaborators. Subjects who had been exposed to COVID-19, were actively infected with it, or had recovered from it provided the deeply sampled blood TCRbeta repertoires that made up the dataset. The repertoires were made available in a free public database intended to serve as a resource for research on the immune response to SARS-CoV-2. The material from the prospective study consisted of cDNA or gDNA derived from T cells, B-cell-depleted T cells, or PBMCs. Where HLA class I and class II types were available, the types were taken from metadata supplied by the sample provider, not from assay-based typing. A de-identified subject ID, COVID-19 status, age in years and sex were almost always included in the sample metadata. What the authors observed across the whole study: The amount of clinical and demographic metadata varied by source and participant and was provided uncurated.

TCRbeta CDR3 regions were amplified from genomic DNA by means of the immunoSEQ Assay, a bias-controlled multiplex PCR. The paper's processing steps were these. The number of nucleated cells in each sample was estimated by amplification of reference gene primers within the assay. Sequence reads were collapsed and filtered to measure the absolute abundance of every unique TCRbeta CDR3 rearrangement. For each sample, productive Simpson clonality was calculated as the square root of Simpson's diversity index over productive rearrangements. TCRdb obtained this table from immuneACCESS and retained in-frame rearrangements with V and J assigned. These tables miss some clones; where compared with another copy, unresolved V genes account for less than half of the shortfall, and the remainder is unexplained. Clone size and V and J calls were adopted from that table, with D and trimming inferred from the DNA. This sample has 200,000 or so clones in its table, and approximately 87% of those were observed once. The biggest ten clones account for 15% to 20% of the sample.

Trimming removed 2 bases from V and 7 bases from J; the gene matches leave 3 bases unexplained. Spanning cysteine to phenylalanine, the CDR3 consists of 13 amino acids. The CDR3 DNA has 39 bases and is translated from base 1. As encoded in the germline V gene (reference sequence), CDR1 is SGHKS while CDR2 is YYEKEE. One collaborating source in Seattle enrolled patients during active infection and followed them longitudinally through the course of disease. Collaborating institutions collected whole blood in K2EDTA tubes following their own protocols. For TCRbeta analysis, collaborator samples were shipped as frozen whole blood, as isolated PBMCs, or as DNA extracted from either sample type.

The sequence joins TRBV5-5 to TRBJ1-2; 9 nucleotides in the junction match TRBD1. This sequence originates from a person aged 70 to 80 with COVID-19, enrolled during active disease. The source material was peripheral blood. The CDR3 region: CASSLPGQGGYTF. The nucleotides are TGTGCCAGCAGCTTACCGGGACAGGGTGGCTACACCTTC. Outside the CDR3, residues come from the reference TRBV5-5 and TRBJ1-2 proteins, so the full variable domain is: DAGVTQSPTHLIKTRGQQVTLRCSPISGHKSVSWYQQVLGQGPQFIFQYYEKEERGRGNFPDRFSARQFPNYSSELNVNALLLGDSALYLCASSLPGQGGYTFGSGTRLTVV.